Following are 26 T cell receptor beta chains from one sample sequenced in a study of breast tumors, draining lymph nodes, adjacent tissues. A single record per CDR3 protein comes from TCRdb applying MiXCR to the multiplex PCR reads. The data show about 16,000 distinct CDR3 sequences, with just under 45% seen just once and 13% held by the top ten. Material for sequencing was tumor-adjacent breast tissue. Source of these receptors: a female donor with breast cancer. Some clones in this sample may be carry-over from other donors' samples.

This clonotype was seen ten or more times. A much larger clone lies one base from this, so it may be a read error. The chain carries TRBV7-9 and TRBJ2-1; weak D call: TRBD2 (6 bases). This CDR3 has 14 amino acids. V gave up 5 bases and J gave up 9 bases, with 17 bases separating them. Germline CDR1 is SEHNR and CDR2 is FQNEAQ (reference sequence). CDR3 amino acids: CASSPGLGFSEQFF. CDR3 nucleotide sequence: TGTGCCAGCAGCCCGGGACTGGGGTTTAGTGAGCAGTTCTTC.

The J gene is TRBJ2-7, the V gene TRBV2, with D possibly TRBD2 on 5 matching bases. This CDR3 is built from 14 residues. CDR1 SNHLY and CDR2 FYNNEI come from the germline V gene. Between the trimmed V and J ends, which lost 5 bases and 6 bases, there was a span of 17 bases. CDR3 sequence (DNA): TGTGCCAGCAGTAATCAAGGAGGAGGTGGCGAGCAGTACTTC. Protein sequence: CASSNQGGGGEQYF.

By share, this clonotype counts as medium-sized. The V and J genes are TRBV7-9 and TRBJ1-3; D is undetermined. Germline loops: CDR1 SEHNR, CDR2 FQNEAQ (reference sequence). The CDR3 is 11 residues long. V gave up 1 base and J gave up 5 bases, with 0 bases separating them. CDR3 in amino acids: CASSLGNTIYF. The CDR3 DNA is TGTGCCAGCAGCTTAGGAAACACCATATATTTT.

Judged by abundance, this clonotype is medium-sized (0.01 to 0.1%). The rearrangement joins TRBV4-1 to TRBJ1-2; TRBD1 agrees at 12 bases. This CDR3 has 15 amino acids. CDR1 is MGHRA, CDR2 YSYEKL, per germline. V was pared by 1 base and J by 4 bases, with 1 base of the junction left unmatched. This chain's CDR3 is CASSQGDRGLYGYTF. In DNA form, the CDR3 reads TGCGCCAGCAGCCAAGGGGACAGGGGGCTCTATGGCTACACCTTC.

In the case of this clonotype: An end of the junction does not agree with germline; a read error may underlie this. The chain employs TRBV10-3 and TRBJ2-1; possible D gene TRBD1, 6 bases. The CDR3 has 15 residues. The germline gives CDR1 ENHRY, CDR2 SYGVKD. The CDR3 protein is CAIGEEDRTDDEQFF. The DNA for the CDR3 is TGCGCCATCGGTGAAGAGGACAGAACAGACGATGAGCAGTTCTTC.

In the case of this clonotype: At one boundary the junction diverges from the germline segment, which might be a read error. The rearrangement joins TRBV20-1 to TRBJ2-1, with 7 bases matching TRBD2. The V gene's germline CDR1 is DFQATT and CDR2 SNEGSKA (reference sequence). The CDR3 loop spans 15 amino acids. The CDR3 loop reads CSAGDSTSSSNEQFF. CDR3 bases: TGCAGTGCTGGAGATTCGACTAGCTCCTCCAATGAGCAGTTCTTC.

The CDR3 protein is CASREPGQGTSEQYF. The CDR3 DNA is TGCGCCAGCAGAGAACCGGGACAGGGAACCTCCGAGCAGTACTTC. The V and J genes are TRBV10-2 and TRBJ2-7, with TRBD1 matching over 9 bases. The germline V gene encodes CDR1 WSHSY and CDR2 SAAADI. The CDR3 extends over 15 amino acids. With V trimmed by 6 bases and J by 6 bases, 12 bases remained unmatched.

This clonotype showed up just a few times. A much more abundant neighbour one base away suggests this may be a read error. The chain carries TRBV6-1 and TRBJ2-4; a weak D match, TRBD1 (6 bases). V was pared by 5 bases and J by 1 base, with 12 bases between. In germline, CDR1 is MNHNS, CDR2 SASEGT. The CDR3 spans 15 residues. CDR3 sequence (DNA): TGTGCCAGCAGTCAAGTTCAGGGGGCCAAAAACATTCAGTACTTC. Protein sequence: CASSQVQGAKNIQYF.

This clonotype is medium-sized within its sample. J is TRBJ1-3 and V is TRBV9; possible D gene TRBD1, 5 bases. The CDR3 spans 15 residues. CDR1 and CDR2 (germline): SGDLS, YYNGEE. Trimming pared 1 base from V and 3 bases from J, leaving 11 bases between. DNA of the CDR3: TGTGCCAGCAGCGTAACCCCCGACAGTGGAAACACCATATATTTT. Protein: CASSVTPDSGNTIYF.

Ten or more counts support this clonotype. The rearrangement links TRBV18 to TRBJ2-3, with 13 positions matching TRBD2. CDR1 and CDR2 from the germline V gene are KGHSH and LQKENI. This CDR3 spans 16 amino acids. J gave up 4 bases and V 1 base, and 2 bases lay outside the gene matches. The CDR3 region has the DNA TGTGCCAGCTCACCACTCGGACTAGCGGGAGCAGATACGCAGTATTTT. The encoded protein is CASSPLGLAGADTQYF.

Worth noting for this clonotype: Relative to the germline gene, one junction end is altered; a read error may explain this. V usage is TRBV7-7 and J usage is TRBJ2-2; D gene unclear. Per the germline V gene, CDR1 is SSHAT and CDR2 is FNYEAQ (reference sequence). The CDR3 contains 13 residues. The chain's CDR3 is CASSPQNTGELFF. CDR3 DNA: TGTGCTAGCAGCCCGCAGAACACCGGGGAGCTGTTTTTT.

This clonotype was seen at least ten times. The genes are TRBV6-5 and TRBJ2-1, with D possibly TRBD2 on 6 matching bases. This CDR3 is 15 amino acids long. Germline V CDR1 and CDR2: MNHEY, SVGAGI. V was clipped by 0 bases and J by 0 bases, with 6 bases between them. The CDR3 coding sequence is TGTGCCAGCAGTTACTCCGGGGGCTCCTACAATGAGCAGTTCTTC. Encoded protein: CASSYSGGSYNEQFF.

The table lists this clonotype with many counts. The rearrangement uses TRBV9 and TRBJ2-1; 10 nucleotides line up with TRBD2. This CDR3 is 17 amino acids long. V was pared by 6 bases and J by 8 bases, with 17 bases of the junction left unmatched. Germline CDR1 reads SGDLS; CDR2 reads YYNGEE. The CDR3 DNA sequence: TGTGCCAGCACCGAGACGGGCGGGGCTAGCGGGAGAGATGAGCAGTTCTTC. Its protein is CASTETGGASGRDEQFF. The full variable domain, completed using reference TRBV9 and TRBJ2-1, is DSGVTQTPKHLITATGQRVTLRCSPRSGDLSVYWYQQSLDQGLQFLIQYYNGEERAKGNILERFSAQQFPDLHSELNLSSLELGDSALYFCASTETGGASGRDEQFFGPGTRLTVL.

This clonotype was picked up many times. At one end, the junction sequence differs from germline, possibly due to a read error. The V and J genes are TRBV7-9 and TRBJ2-5; weak D call: TRBD1 (5 bases). The CDR3 length is 15 residues. Germline V CDR1 and CDR2: SEHNR, FQNEAQ (reference sequence). The CDR3 is CASSLVGAGQETQHF. Here the CDR3 DNA reads TGTGCCAGCAGCTTAGTAGGGGCAGGACAAGAGACCCAGCACTTC.

By share of the sample, this clonotype is medium-sized. The chain is built from TRBV11-2 and TRBJ2-5, with 10 bases identical to TRBD2. The CDR3 is made up of 14 amino acids. The germline CDR1 and CDR2 sequences are SGHAT and FQNNGV. V was pared by 1 base and J by 13 bases, with 9 bases of the junction left unmatched. CDR3 nucleotide sequence: TGTGCCAGCAGCTTAGGAGTTAGCGGGGGGCCGTCGTACTTC. It specifies CASSLGVSGGPSYF.

J is TRBJ2-7 and V is TRBV19, with D perhaps TRBD1 (5 bases). The V end was cut by 4 bases, the J end by 2 bases, with 12 bases between. There are 14 residues in the CDR3. Germline V CDR1 and CDR2: LNHDA, SQIVND (reference sequence). This chain's CDR3 is CASSTAGPTYEQYF. CDR3 nucleotides: TGTGCCAGTAGTACGGCAGGGCCTACCTACGAGCAGTACTTC.

The chain has TRBV9 and TRBJ2-7; D uncertain. The CDR3 runs to 15 residues. Per the germline V gene, CDR1 is SGDLS and CDR2 is YYNGEE. With 0 bases removed from V and 6 bases from J, the gap between germline ends came to 16 bases. CDR3 sequence (DNA): TGTGCCAGCAGCGTAGGGTCGGTGGCTTCTGGCGAGCAGTACTTC. Its translation: CASSVGSVASGEQYF. The full variable domain, rest sourced from reference TRBV9 and TRBJ2-7, is DSGVTQTPKHLITATGQRVTLRCSPRSGDLSVYWYQQSLDQGLQFLIQYYNGEERAKGNILERFSAQQFPDLHSELNLSSLELGDSALYFCASSVGSVASGEQYFGPGTRLTVT.

This clonotype occurred many times. This sequence joins TRBV2 and TRBJ2-7; 10 nucleotides match TRBD1. V dropped 6 bases and J dropped 3; count of bases not matched to a gene: 8. Germline CDR1 reads SNHLY; CDR2 reads FYNNEI. The CDR3 has 15 amino acids. The CDR3 DNA follows: TGTGCCAGCAGAATACCCGGGACAGGGGTCTACGAGCAGTACTTC. This translates into CASRIPGTGVYEQYF.

This clonotype has a count of ten or more. The chain carries TRBV30 and TRBJ1-4; D is ambiguous. Germline assignment: CDR1 GTSNPN and CDR2 SVGIG (reference sequence). V lost 2 bases and J lost 8, with 15 bases in between. The CDR3 is 14 amino acids. The CDR3 sequence is CAWSKAPGNEKLFF. DNA of the CDR3: TGTGCCTGGAGTAAAGCCCCGGGGAACGAAAAACTGTTTTTT.

The V gene is TRBV6-2 or TRBV6-3, the J gene TRBJ2-7; the D call may be TRBD1 or TRBD2 (5 bases each). Germline CDR1 reads MNHEY; CDR2 reads SVGEGT. V dropped 5 bases and J dropped 0 bases, with 14 bases sitting between them. This CDR3 is 15 amino acids long. The CDR3 DNA reads as TGTGCCAGCAGTGAGGGGCAGGTGAGCTCCTACGAGCAGTACTTC. As protein: CASSEGQVSSYEQYF.

V is TRBV5-5 and J is TRBJ2-3; 8 bases are a match to TRBD2. This CDR3 comprises 16 residues. The V gene's germline CDR1 is SGHKS and CDR2 YYEKEE (reference sequence). V lost 5 bases and J lost 4; bases outside the gene matches: 12. In DNA form, the CDR3 reads TGTGCCAGCAGTTTGACTAGCGCGAGGTTTCCAGATACGCAGTATTTT. This translates into CASSLTSARFPDTQYF.

This clonotype was counted many times. A much bigger clone sits one base away, suggesting this may be a read error. The V gene is TRBV6-1, the J gene TRBJ2-1; 11 nucleotides agree with TRBD2. V lost 8 bases, J lost 0 bases, and 15 bases stayed unmatched. Germline values: CDR1 MNHNS, CDR2 SASEGT. This CDR3 region has 19 residues. The CDR3 loop is CASGQLAGVLGGSYNEQFF. The DNA of the CDR3 is TGTGCCAGCGGGCAACTAGCGGGAGTCCTGGGGGGCTCCTACAATGAGCAGTTCTTC.

This clonotype was detected many times. The CDR3 DNA follows: TGTGCCAGCAGCTGGACTAGCGGGGGGGCGCGCACCGGGGAGCTGTTTTTT. It specifies CASSWTSGGARTGELFF. The chain has TRBV6-2 or TRBV6-3 and TRBJ2-2, with 15 bases lining up with TRBD2. The junction had 6 bases not matched to a gene; V was cut back by 6 bases and J by 4 bases. Germline-derived CDR1 and CDR2 are MNHEY and SVGEGT. The CDR3 sequence is 17 residues long.

Comment on this clonotype: A clone one base away is much larger, so this may be a read error. V gene TRBV7-2 combines with J gene TRBJ2-7; 9 bases agree with TRBD2. CDR1 SGHTA and CDR2 FQGNSA come from the germline V gene. This CDR3 region has 15 residues. CDR3 bases: TGTGCCGGCAGCTTAGTGCAGCGGGAGGTTGACGAGCAGTACTTC. Translating it yields CAGSLVQREVDEQYF.

V gene TRBV12-5 combines with J gene TRBJ2-1; no firm D call. V lost 0 bases and J lost 7, with 4 bases in between. The CDR3 spans 12 residues. Looked up from germline, CDR1 is LGHNT and CDR2 is FRNRAP. The CDR3 sequence: CASGLVRNEQFF. The CDR3 DNA reads as TGTGCTAGTGGTTTGGTACGGAATGAGCAGTTCTTC.

This clonotype was counted between two and nine times. The CDR3 region has the DNA TGTGCCAGCAGTGTTGACACCGGGGAGCTGTTTTTT. Translation: CASSVDTGELFF. The V and J genes are TRBV7-9 and TRBJ2-2, with unresolved D. The CDR3 is 12 residues long. With 6 bases removed from V and 3 bases from J, the gap between germline ends came to 5 bases. CDR1 and CDR2 from the germline V gene are SEHNR and FQNEAQ (reference sequence).